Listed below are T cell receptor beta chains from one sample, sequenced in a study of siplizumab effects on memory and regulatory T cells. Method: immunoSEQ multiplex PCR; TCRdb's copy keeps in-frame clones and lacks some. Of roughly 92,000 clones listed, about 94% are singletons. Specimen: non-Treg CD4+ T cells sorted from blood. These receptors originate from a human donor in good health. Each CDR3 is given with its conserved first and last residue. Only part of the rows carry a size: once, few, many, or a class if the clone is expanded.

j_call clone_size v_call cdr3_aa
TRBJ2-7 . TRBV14 CASSQALISGEQYF
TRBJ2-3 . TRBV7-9 CASSLAPGLYTQYF
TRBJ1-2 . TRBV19 CASSIMGGEGYTF
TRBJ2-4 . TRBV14 CASSQDRGQPGSAKNIQYF
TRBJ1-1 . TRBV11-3 CASSLVAGNTEAFF
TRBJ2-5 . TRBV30 CAWSPGTGGETQYF
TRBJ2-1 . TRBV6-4 CASSDSKSRSSSPNEQFF
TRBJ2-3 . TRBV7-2 CASSRTGKDTQYF
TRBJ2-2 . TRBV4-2 CASSQEGTANTGELFF
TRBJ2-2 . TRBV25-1 CASSGAGDTGELFF
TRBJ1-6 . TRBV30 CAWSPPDRVGYSPLHF
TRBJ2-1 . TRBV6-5 CASTRTSGSNNEQFF
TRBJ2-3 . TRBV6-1 CASGFLNTQYF
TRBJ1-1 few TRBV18 CASSPGANTEAFF
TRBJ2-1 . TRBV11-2 CASSPVRLAGGYNEQFF
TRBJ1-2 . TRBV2 CASQPTGGYTF
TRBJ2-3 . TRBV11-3 CASSLSQASTDTQYF
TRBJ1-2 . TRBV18 CASSPGEGFGYTF
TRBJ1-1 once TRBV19 CASSIQGALTTEAFF
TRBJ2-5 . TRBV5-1 CASMSGGEETQYF
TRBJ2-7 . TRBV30 CASTLPSGGYEQYF
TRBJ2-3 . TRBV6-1 CAGGRDRVTDTQYF
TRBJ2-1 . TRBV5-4 CASSRLAGGYNEQFF
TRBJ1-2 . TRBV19 CASSTYGGGYTF
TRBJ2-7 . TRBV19 CASRGGVNEQYF
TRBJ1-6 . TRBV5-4 CASSLAQGGANSPLHF
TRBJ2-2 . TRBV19 CASRKFGGSGDGDYLTGELFF
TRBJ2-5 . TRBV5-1 CASSGGGETQYF
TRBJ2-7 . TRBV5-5 CASSSGTGRYEQYF
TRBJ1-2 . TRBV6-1 CASSSAWIDGYTF
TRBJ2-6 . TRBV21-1 CASSFPKTGHPSGANVLTF
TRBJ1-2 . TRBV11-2 CASSPGAFGYGYTF
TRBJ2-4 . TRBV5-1 CASSLVGNPVDIQYF
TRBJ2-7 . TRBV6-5 CASRLTSGLYEQYF
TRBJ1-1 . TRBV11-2 CASSQGQGKAFF
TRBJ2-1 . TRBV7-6 CASSGAGEQFF
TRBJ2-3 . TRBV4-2 CASSQGGLAQYF
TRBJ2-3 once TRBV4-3 CASSQALAVTDTQYF
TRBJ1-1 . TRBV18 CASSPAGVNTEAFF
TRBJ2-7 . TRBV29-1 CSVQGPGEQYF
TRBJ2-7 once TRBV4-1 CASSQGAGAFYEQYF
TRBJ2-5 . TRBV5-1 CASSLGGGRQETQYF
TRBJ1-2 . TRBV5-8 CASSFLLVQGRGGYTF
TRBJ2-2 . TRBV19 CASSIARAWDRRTGELFF
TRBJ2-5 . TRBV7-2 CASSLARGTETQYF
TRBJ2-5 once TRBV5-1 CASSLAGTGAETQYF
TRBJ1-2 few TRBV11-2 CASSLGPHGTF
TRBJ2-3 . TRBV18 CASSPDLTGADTQYF
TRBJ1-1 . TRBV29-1 CSVEGREKTEAFF
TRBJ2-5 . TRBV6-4 CASSHNGGPQETQYF
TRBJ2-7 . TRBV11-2 CASSTGTASYEQYF
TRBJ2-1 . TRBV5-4 CASSLDLGSYNEQFF
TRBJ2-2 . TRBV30 CAWSGAGELFF
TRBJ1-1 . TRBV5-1 CASSVDLSGGTEAFF